The present entry profiles one TCR beta chain with its context. Its antigen remains unknown. The PCR employed 60 Vbeta primers together with 13 Jbeta primers. Assay used: immunoSEQ multiplex PCR; TCRdb lists only in-frame clones, some missing. The repertoire includes 200,000 to 250,000 clones, around 89% of them detected once, and roughly 0.99% sits in the top ten. The data stem from a study of cytomegalovirus exposure and HLA in healthy donors. The study's findings and limits: Donor immune exposure was known only as CMV serostatus. Researchers reported in a later analysis that a missense DCLRE1C variant was tied to TCR beta V- and J-gene trimming. Associated with cytomegalovirus, according to the listing, were about 160 TCR beta chains.

The receptor was isolated from a young woman in good health and CMV-seronegative. The sequenced material came from PBMCs.

Written as DNA, the CDR3 is TGTGCCAGTAGTATAGTGGCAGGGGACACCGGCTACACCTTC. It encodes CASSIVAGDTGYTF. The chain links TRBV19 to TRBJ1-2; tentative D call: TRBD1 (6 bases). Germline V gene sequence: CDR1 LNHDA, CDR2 SQIVND (reference sequence). CDR3 length: 14 amino acids. Trimming cost V 1 base and J 8 bases, with 14 bases left between them.